One and the same sample provided the 3 T cell receptor beta chains below, sequenced in a study of cytotoxic CD8 clonotypes in ibrutinib-treated CLL (dated by TCRdb to 2020 to 2023). The time point tag for this specimen amounts to: approximately 25 months on ibrutinib. Libraries were made using the immunoSEQ multiplex PCR assay. In TCRdb, the immuneACCESS table is reduced to in-frame sequences with V and J assigned. These tables do not hold every clone; where another copy was compared, an unresolved V gene accounts for under half, and the others remain unexplained. The sample table contains approximately 60,000 clones; only one count was recorded for around 60% of them. The top ten clones comprise about a fifth of the sample. The source was PBMCs, collected after 24 months of ibrutinib treatment. The source of these receptors is a human donor with chronic lymphocytic leukemia.

CDR3 region: CASSIRREKLFF. The CDR3 DNA follows: TGTGCCAGTAGTATCCGCAGGGAAAAACTGTTTTTT. This sequence joins TRBV19 and TRBJ1-4; D is undetermined. The CDR3 runs to 12 residues. The germline V gene encodes CDR1 LNHDA and CDR2 SQIVND (reference sequence). V lost 3 bases, J lost 8 bases, and 7 bases lay in between.

The V gene is TRBV5-4, the J gene TRBJ2-7; no reliable D call. The V end lost 7 bases, the J end lost 0 bases, and 17 bases lay between the germline ends. The CDR3 has 15 residues. Germline CDR1 and CDR2: SGHNT and YYREEE (reference sequence). Here the CDR3 reads CASSSSRHSSYEQYF. CDR3 DNA: TGTGCCAGCTCCTCCTCCCGGCACAGCTCCTACGAGCAGTACTTC.

This clone was detected only a few times. The chain links TRBV2 to TRBJ2-2; a weak D match, TRBD2 (6 bases). Trimming removed 8 bases at V and 3 bases at J, with 7 bases between. In germline, CDR1 is SNHLY, CDR2 FYNNEI. The CDR3 is 12 amino acids. The CDR3 protein is CASSSDTGELFF. In nucleotides, the CDR3 is TGTGCCAGCTCTAGCGACACCGGGGAGCTGTTTTTT.